The next 12 T cell receptor beta chains were all read from a single sample in a study of T cell responses to AZD1222 COVID-19 vaccine. Assay used: immunoSEQ multiplex PCR; TCRdb lists only in-frame clones, some missing. The repertoire consists of 130,000 or so clones, with about 91% occurring once and the leading ten covering about 1.9%. Source: peripheral blood, taken 28 days after the second AZD1222 dose. Receptor source: an adult who received the AZD1222 COVID-19 vaccine.

This chain links TRBV27 with TRBJ2-1, with D uncertain. The germline V and J ends were trimmed by 5 bases and 6 bases, with 11 bases remaining between them. This CDR3 spans 13 amino acids. The V gene's germline CDR1 is MNHEY and CDR2 SMNVEV (reference sequence). The CDR3 nucleotides are TGTGCCAGCAGTCCCCCAAGTTCCAATGAGCAGTTCTTC. This codes for CASSPPSSNEQFF.

The chain combines TRBV2 with TRBJ2-5; 12 positions agree with TRBD2. The CDR3 has 14 amino acids. Germline assignment: CDR1 SNHLY and CDR2 FYNNEI. After removal of 7 bases from V and 5 bases from J, the junction contained 5 bases not matched to a gene. The CDR3 nucleotides are TGTGCCAGCACCACTAGCGGGGGGCGGGAGACCCAGTACTTC. Its translation: CASTTSGGRETQYF.

The V call is TRBV4-3, the J call TRBJ1-1, with 8 bases that match TRBD1. CDR1 and CDR2 from the germline V gene are LGHNA and YSLEER. With V trimmed by 0 bases and J by 4 bases, 4 bases remained unmatched. This CDR3 has 15 residues. CDR3 protein: CASSQDRGRVTEAFF. The CDR3 DNA reads TGCGCCAGCAGCCAAGACAGGGGGCGGGTCACTGAAGCTTTCTTT.

The chain uses TRBV27 and TRBJ1-1; TRBD1 matches at 7 bases. The CDR3 totals 14 residues. The V gene's germline CDR1 is MNHEY and CDR2 SMNVEV (reference sequence). The junction had 8 bases not matched to a gene; V was cut back by 5 bases and J by 5 bases. DNA of the CDR3: TGTGCCAGCAGTCGTGAGGGGGCTGGGACTGAAGCTTTCTTT. Its protein is CASSREGAGTEAFF.

The chain carries TRBV6-6 and TRBJ1-1; D not certain. Trimming shortened V by 0 bases and J by 4 bases, and 15 bases separated the two germline ends. Per the germline V gene, CDR1 is MNHNY and CDR2 is SVGAGI (reference sequence). The CDR3 runs to 16 residues. In nucleotides, the CDR3 is TGTGCCAGCAGTTACTCGACCGGGAGGGCGGGCACTGAAGCTTTCTTT. Its protein is CASSYSTGRAGTEAFF.

This clone appeared once. V gene TRBV5-1 combines with J gene TRBJ1-3; D unresolved. Germline lookup yields CDR1 SGHRS and CDR2 YFSETQ. This CDR3 is 14 amino acids long. Trimming took 0 bases from V and 1 from J, leaving 5 bases between them. CDR3 in amino acids: CASSLGTSGNTIYF. The CDR3 DNA follows: TGCGCCAGCAGCTTGGGTACTTCTGGAAACACCATATATTTT.

This chain uses TRBV10-3 with TRBJ1-3; D not resolved. The germline CDR1 and CDR2 sequences are ENHRY and SYGVKD. Trimming shortened V by 8 bases and J by 0 bases, and 11 bases separated the two germline ends. CDR3 size: 14 residues. CDR3 DNA sequence: TGTGCCATCGGCAGTTCTACCTCTGGAAACACCATATATTTT. It specifies CAIGSSTSGNTIYF.

The chain links TRBV4-1 to TRBJ1-1; D may be TRBD1 (5 bases). The CDR3 length is 15 residues. Trimming stripped 2 bases from V and 4 bases from J, with 14 bases between. Germline CDR1 MGHRA, CDR2 YSYEKL. The CDR3 is CASSQKTGIGTEAFF. In DNA, the CDR3 is TGCGCCAGCAGCCAAAAAACAGGTATTGGCACTGAAGCTTTCTTT.

This clone was seen just once. The gene calls are TRBV6-1 and TRBJ1-4; D unresolved. Trimming pared 2 bases from V and 12 bases from J, leaving 13 bases between. This CDR3 is 13 amino acids long. In germline, CDR1 is MNHNS, CDR2 SASEGT. CDR3 nucleotide sequence: TGTGCCAGCAGTGAAAATGGGAAAGTGGAACTGTTTTTT. Translation: CASSENGKVELFF.

The chain combines TRBV27 with TRBJ2-5; 9 bases line up with TRBD1. The V gene's germline CDR1 is MNHEY and CDR2 SMNVEV (reference sequence). This CDR3 is 17 amino acids long. Germline trimming cut 5 bases from V and 2 bases from J; bases unmatched to any gene: 12. CDR3 in DNA: TGTGCCAGCAGTCCGGGACAGGGACAGGCTAAGCAAGAGACCCAGTACTTC. This sequence encodes CASSPGQGQAKQETQYF.

This chain uses TRBV10-2 with TRBJ2-3, with 8 bases aligning to TRBD2. V shed 6 bases and J 2 bases; nucleotides not matched to a gene: 4. This CDR3 comprises 14 residues. Germline lookup yields CDR1 WSHSY and CDR2 SAAADI. The CDR3 sequence is CASSVAGSTDTQYF. In nucleotides, the CDR3 is TGCGCCAGCAGCGTAGCGGGGTCCACAGATACGCAGTATTTT.

V usage is TRBV5-1 and J usage is TRBJ2-2; 10 nucleotides match TRBD2. Trimming took 5 bases from V and 4 from J; bases not matched to a gene: 2. Germline-derived CDR1 and CDR2 are SGHRS and YFSETQ. The CDR3 length is 14 residues. This CDR3 is CASRAGGLTGELFF. For the CDR3, the DNA is TGCGCCAGCAGAGCGGGGGGGCTCACCGGGGAGCTGTTTTTT. Together with reference TRBV5-1 and TRBJ2-2, the CDR3 gives the full variable domain: KAGVTQTPRYLIKTRGQQVTLSCSPISGHRSVSWYQQTPGQGLQFLFEYFSETQRNKGNFPGRFSGRQFSNSRSEMNVSTLELGDSALYLCASRAGGLTGELFFGEGSRLTVL.